The 3 T cell receptor beta chains below come from one sample, sequenced in a study of regulatory T cells in long-lasting Graves disease (dated by TCRdb to about 2021). The time point label, as the study defines it: persistent/refractory GD, antithyroid drugs over 5 years with positive TRAb. For both TCR sequencing and RNA sequencing, RNA was extracted from PBMCs using TRIzol. Libraries were prepared through multiplex PCR. Instrument on record: Illumina HiSeq 4000. To build TCR beta libraries, CDR3 regions were amplified by Arm-PCR using iRepertoire HTBI primers. TCRdb took the public reads, trimmed them with fastp at Q25, ran MiXCR for clone calling and kept in-frame beta chains. Every CDR3 protein is listed once, alongside the most common genes and DNA of its rows. This sample comprises under 450,000 distinct CDR3 sequences, roughly 25% of them detected only once. The ten largest clones represent approximately 28% of the sample.

The sequencing used peripheral blood mononuclear cells (PBMCs), collected when the disease was refractory, from a patient treated with antithyroid drugs. The receptors were gathered from a woman aged 40 to 50 with Graves disease. Donor details come from another sample of the same person, matched by shared clones.

This clonotype was detected only a few times. This sequence joins TRBV4-2 and TRBJ1-6; tentatively, D is TRBD1 (6 bases). The length of the CDR3 is 15 residues. Trimming stripped 2 bases from V and 7 bases from J, with 12 bases between. Germline V gene data show CDR1 as LGHNA and CDR2 as YNFKEQ. The DNA for the CDR3 is TGTGCCAGCAGCCAACCGGGACAACAGAATTCACCCCTCCACTTT. Translating gives CASSQPGQQNSPLHF.

This clonotype has at least ten counts. The chain is built from TRBV20-1 and TRBJ2-1, with a possible D match to TRBD2 (5 bases). Trimming stripped 7 bases from V and 6 bases from J, with 19 bases between. Germline CDR1 is DFQATT and CDR2 is SNEGSKA (reference sequence). The CDR3 is 14 amino acids. The CDR3 coding sequence is TGCAGTGGAGTGAGGGCCCTCAAAGGCAATGAGCAGTTCTTC. Translation gives CSGVRALKGNEQFF.

The genes are TRBV3-1 and TRBJ2-7, with D perhaps matching TRBD1 (5 bases). V lost 6 bases, J lost 2 bases, and 14 bases lay in between. The length of the CDR3 is 14 residues. Germline loops: CDR1 LGHDT, CDR2 YNNKEL (reference sequence). The DNA of the CDR3 is TGTGCCAGCAGTCCCCTGGCCAGGGCCTACGAGCAGTACTTC. It specifies CASSPLARAYEQYF.